This entry describes one TCR beta chain. The sample belongs to a study of early T cells in non-severe SARS-CoV-2 infection. TCRdb analysed the 5' RACE reads with MiXCR anew, one entry per CDR3 protein. The sample carries 98,000 or so distinct CDR3 sequences, 12% recorded once. This receptor was obtained from an adult who was a healthcare worker with PCR-confirmed SARS-CoV-2 infection or an uninfected control (not recorded which). The sequenced sample was whole blood.

The CDR3 DNA follows: TGTGCCAGCAGCTTCCAAAGGGGACTAGCGGGGAGAACAGATACGCAGTATTTT. It yields the protein CASSFQRGLAGRTDTQYF. The chain joins TRBV11-2 to TRBJ2-3; 13 bases are shared with TRBD2. Trimming removed 3 bases from V and 3 bases from J; junction bases left unmatched: 9. The CDR3 loop spans 18 amino acids. Germline CDR1 is SGHAT and CDR2 is FQNNGV.